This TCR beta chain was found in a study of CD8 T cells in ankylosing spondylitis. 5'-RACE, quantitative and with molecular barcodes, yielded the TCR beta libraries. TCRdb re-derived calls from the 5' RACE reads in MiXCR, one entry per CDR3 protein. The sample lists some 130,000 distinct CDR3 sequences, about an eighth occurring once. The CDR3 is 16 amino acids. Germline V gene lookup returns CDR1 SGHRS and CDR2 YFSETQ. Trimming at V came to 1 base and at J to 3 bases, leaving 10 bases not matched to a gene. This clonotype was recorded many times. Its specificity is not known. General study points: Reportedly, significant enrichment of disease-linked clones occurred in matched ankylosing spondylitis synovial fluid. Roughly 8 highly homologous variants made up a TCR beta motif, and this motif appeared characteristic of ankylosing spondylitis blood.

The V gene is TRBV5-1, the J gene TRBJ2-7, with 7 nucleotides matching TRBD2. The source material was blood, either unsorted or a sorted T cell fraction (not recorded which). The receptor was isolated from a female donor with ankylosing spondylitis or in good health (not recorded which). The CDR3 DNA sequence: TGCGCCAGCAGCTTGAAAGGAGGACTAGGGAGCTACGAGCAGTACTTC. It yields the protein CASSLKGGLGSYEQYF.